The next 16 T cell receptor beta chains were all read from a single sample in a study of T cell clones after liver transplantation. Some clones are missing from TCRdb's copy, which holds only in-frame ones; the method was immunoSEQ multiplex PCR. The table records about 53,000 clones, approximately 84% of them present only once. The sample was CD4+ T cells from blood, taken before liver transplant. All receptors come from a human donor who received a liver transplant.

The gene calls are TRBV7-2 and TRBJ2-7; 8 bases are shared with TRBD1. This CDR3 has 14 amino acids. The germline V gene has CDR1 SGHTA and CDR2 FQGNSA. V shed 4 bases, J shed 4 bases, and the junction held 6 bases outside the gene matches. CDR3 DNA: TGTGCCAGCAGCTCGGACAGGGCTGGGTACGAGCAGTACTTC. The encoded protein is CASSSDRAGYEQYF.

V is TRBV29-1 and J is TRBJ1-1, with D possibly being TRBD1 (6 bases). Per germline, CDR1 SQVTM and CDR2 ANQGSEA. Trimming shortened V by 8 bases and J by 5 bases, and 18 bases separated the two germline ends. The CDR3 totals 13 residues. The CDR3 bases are TGCAGCACCAGAGCAGGGGAGAGGACTGAAGCTTTCTTT. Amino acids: CSTRAGERTEAFF. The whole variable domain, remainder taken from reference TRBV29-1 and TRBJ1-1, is SAVISQKPSRDICQRGTSLTIQCQVDSQVTMMFWYRQQPGQSLTLIATANQGSEATYESGFVIDKFPISRPNLTFSTLTVSNMSPEDSSIYLCSTRAGERTEAFFGQGTRLTVV.

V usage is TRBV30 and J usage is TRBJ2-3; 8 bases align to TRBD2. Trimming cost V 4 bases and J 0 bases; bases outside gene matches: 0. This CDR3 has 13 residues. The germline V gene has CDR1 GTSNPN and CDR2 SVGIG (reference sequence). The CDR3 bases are TGTGCCTGGACTAGCGGGAGCACAGATACGCAGTATTTT. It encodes CAWTSGSTDTQYF.

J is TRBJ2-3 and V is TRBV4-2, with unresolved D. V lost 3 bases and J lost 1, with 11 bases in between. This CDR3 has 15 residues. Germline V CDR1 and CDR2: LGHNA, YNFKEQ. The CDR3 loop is CASSQREPRTDTQYF. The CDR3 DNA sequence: TGTGCCAGCAGCCAGCGAGAGCCCCGCACAGATACGCAGTATTTT.

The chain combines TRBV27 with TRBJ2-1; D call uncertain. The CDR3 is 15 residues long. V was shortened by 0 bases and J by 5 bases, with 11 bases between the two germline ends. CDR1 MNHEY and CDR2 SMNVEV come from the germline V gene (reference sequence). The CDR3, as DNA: TGTGCCAGCAGTTTATCAGGAAGGAAAAACAATGAGCAGTTCTTC. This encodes CASSLSGRKNNEQFF.

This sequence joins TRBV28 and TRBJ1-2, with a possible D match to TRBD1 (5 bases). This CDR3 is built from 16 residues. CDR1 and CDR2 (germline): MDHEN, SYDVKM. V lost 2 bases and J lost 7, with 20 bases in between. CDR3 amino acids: CASSLPNDSLLGGYTF. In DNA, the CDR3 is TGTGCCAGCAGTTTACCTAACGACAGCCTCCTGGGTGGCTACACCTTC.

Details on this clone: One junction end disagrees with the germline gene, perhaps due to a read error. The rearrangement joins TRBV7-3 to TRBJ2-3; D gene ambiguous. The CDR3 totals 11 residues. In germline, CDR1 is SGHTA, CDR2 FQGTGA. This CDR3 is CASSSTNTQYF. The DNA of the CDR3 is TGTGCCAGCAGCTCCACAAATACGCAGTATTTT.

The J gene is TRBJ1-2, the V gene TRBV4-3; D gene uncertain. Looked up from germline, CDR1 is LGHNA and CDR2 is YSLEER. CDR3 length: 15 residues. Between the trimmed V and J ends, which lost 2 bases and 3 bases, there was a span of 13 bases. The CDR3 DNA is TGCGCCAGCAGCCAACTCAAGACGGGCGACTATGGCTACACCTTC. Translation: CASSQLKTGDYGYTF.

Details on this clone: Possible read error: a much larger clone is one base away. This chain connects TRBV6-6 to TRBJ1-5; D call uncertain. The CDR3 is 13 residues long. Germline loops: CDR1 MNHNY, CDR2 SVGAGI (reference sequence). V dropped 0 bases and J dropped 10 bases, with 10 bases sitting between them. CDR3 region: CASSYSTADPQHF. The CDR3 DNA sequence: TGTGCCAGCAGTTACTCGACGGCCGACCCCCAGCATTTT.

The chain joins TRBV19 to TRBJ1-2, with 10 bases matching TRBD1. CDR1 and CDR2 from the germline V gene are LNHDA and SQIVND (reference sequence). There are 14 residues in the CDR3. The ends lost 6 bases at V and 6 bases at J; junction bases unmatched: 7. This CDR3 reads CASSKGQGVDGYTF. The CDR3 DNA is TGTGCCAGTAGCAAAGGACAGGGGGTCGATGGCTACACCTTC. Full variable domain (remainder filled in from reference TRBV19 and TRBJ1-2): DGGITQSPKYLFRKEGQNVTLSCEQNLNHDAMYWYRQDPGQGLRLIYYSQIVNDFQKGDIAEGYSVSREKKESFPLTVTSAQKNPTAFYLCASSKGQGVDGYTFGSGTRLTVV.

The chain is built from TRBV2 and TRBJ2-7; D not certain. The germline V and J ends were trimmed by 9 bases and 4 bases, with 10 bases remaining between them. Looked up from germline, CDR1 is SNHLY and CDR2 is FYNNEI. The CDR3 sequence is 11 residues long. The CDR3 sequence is CARSMGYEQYF. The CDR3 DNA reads TGTGCCAGATCTATGGGGTACGAGCAGTACTTC.

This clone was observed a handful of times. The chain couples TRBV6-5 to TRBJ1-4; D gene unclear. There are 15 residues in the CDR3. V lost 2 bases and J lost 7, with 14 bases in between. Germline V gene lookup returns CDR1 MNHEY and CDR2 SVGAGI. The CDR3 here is CASSYRASRGEKLFF. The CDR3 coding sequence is TGTGCCAGCAGTTACAGGGCGTCTCGGGGTGAAAAACTGTTTTTT.

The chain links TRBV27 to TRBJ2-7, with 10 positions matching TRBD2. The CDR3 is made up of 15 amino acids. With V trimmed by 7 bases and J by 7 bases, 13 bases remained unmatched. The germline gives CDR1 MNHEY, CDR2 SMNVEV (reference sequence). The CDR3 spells CASTDRLAGVGEQYF. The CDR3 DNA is TGTGCCAGCACCGACAGGCTAGCGGGAGTAGGGGAGCAGTACTTC.

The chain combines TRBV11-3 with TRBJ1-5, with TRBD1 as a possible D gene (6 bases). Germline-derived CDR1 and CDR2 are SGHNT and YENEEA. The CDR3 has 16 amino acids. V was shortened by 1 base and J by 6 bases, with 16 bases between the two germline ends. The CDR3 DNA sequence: TGTGCCAGCAGCTTAGGACCTGGGGGCTCGGGTCAGCCCCAGCATTTT. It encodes CASSLGPGGSGQPQHF.

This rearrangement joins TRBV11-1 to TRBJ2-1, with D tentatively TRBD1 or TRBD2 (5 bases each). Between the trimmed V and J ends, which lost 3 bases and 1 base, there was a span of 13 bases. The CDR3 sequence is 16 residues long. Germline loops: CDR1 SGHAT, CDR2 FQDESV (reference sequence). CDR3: CASSFEGRHSYNEQFF. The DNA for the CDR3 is TGTGCCAGCAGCTTCGAGGGGAGACATTCCTACAATGAGCAGTTCTTC.

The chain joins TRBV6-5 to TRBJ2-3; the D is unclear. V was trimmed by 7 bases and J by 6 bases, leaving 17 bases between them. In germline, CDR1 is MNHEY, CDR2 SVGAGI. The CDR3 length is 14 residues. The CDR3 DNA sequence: TGTGCCAGCACCAAAGTCCAGTGGTCTGATACGCAGTATTTT. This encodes CASTKVQWSDTQYF.